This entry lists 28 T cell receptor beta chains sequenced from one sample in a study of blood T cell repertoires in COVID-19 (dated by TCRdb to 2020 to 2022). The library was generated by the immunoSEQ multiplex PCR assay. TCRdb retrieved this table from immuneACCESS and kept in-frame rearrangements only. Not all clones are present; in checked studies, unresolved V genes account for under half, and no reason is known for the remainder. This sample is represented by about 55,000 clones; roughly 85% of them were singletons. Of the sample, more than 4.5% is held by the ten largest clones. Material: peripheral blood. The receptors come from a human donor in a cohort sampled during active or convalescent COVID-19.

CDR3 in amino acids: CASSYITGELFF. In DNA, the CDR3 is TGCGCCAGCAGCTACATCACCGGGGAGCTGTTTTTT. The chain carries TRBV4-1 and TRBJ2-2, with D hard to call. V was clipped by 5 bases and J by 4 bases, with 5 bases between them. Germline V CDR1 and CDR2: MGHRA, YSYEKL. This CDR3 is built from 12 residues.

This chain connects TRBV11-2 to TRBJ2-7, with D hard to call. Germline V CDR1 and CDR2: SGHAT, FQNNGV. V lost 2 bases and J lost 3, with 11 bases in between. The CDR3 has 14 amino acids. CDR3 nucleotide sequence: TGTGCCAGCAGCTTATCAGGAACCAACTACGAGCAGTACTTC. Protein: CASSLSGTNYEQYF.

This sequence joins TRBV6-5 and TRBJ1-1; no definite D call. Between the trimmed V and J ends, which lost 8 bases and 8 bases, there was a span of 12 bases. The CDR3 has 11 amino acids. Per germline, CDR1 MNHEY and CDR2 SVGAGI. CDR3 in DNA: TGTGCCAGCGATGAGAGGTGGGAAGCTTTCTTT. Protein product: CASDERWEAFF.

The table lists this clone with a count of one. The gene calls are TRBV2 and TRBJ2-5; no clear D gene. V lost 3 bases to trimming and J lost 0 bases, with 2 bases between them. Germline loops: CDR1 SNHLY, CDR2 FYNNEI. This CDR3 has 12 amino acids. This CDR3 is CASSDYQETQYF. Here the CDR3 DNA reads TGTGCCAGCAGTGACTACCAAGAGACCCAGTACTTC. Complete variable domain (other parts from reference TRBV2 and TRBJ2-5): EPEVTQTPSHQVTQMGQEVILRCVPISNHLYFYWYRQILGQKVEFLVSFYNNEISEKSEIFDDQFSVERPDGSNFTLKIRSTKLEDSAMYFCASSDYQETQYFGPGTRLLVL.

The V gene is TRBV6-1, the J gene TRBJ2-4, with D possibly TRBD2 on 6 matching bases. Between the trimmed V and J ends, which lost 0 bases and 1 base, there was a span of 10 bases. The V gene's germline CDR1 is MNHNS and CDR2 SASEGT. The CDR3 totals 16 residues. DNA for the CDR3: TGTGCCAGCAGTGAAGCGCTTGGAGGGGCCAAAAACATTCAGTACTTC. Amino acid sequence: CASSEALGGAKNIQYF.

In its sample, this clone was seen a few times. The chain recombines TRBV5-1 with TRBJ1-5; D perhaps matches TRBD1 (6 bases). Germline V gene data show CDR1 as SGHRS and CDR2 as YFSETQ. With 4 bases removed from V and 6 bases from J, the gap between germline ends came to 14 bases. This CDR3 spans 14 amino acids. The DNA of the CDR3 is TGCGCCAGCAGCCGGCGGGGGGGCCCTCAGCCCCAGCATTTT. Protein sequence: CASSRRGGPQPQHF.

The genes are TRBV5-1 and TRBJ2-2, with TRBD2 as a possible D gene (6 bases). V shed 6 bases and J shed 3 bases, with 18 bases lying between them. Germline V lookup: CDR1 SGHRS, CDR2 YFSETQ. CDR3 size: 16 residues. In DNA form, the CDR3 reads TGCGCCAGCACCCCCGGCGGAAGCGGGCACACCGGGGAGCTGTTTTTT. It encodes CASTPGGSGHTGELFF.

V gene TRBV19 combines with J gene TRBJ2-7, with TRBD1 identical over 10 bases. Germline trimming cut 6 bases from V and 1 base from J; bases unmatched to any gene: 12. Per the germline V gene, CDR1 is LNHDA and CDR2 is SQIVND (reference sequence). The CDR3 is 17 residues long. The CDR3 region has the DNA TGTGCCAGTAGCCTATACTTTTCGGACAGGGGGTCCTACGAGCAGTACTTC. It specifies CASSLYFSDRGSYEQYF.

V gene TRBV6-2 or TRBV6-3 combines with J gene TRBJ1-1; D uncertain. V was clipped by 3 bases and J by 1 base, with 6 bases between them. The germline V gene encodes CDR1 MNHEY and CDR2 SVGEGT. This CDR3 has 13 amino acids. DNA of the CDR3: TGTGCCAGCAGTTATCAATCGAACACTGAAGCTTTCTTT. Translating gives CASSYQSNTEAFF.

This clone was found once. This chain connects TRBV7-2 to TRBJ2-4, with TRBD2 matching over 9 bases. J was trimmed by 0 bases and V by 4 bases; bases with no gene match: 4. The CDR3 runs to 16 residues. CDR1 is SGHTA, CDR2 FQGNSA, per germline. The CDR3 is CASSSAGGPAKNIQYF. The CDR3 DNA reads TGTGCCAGCAGCTCCGCGGGGGGGCCAGCCAAAAACATTCAGTACTTC. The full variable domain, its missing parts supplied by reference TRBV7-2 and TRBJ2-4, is GAGVSQSPSNKVTEKGKDVELRCDPISGHTALYWYRQSLGQGLEFLIYFQGNSAPDKSGLPSDRFSAERTGGSVSTLTIQRTQQEDSAVYLCASSSAGGPAKNIQYFGAGTRLSVL.

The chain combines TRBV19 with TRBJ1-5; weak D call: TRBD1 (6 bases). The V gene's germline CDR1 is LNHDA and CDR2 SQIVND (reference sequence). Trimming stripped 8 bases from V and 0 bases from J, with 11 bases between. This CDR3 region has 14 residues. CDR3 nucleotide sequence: TGTGCCAGTGGCACAGGGATTAGCAATCAGCCCCAGCATTTT. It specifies CASGTGISNQPQHF.

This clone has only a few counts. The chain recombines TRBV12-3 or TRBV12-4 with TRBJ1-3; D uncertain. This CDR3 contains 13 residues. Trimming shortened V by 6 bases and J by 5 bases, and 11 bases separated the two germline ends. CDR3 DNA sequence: TGTGCCAGCAGCCCCGTCGGTAGAAACACCATATATTTT. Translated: CASSPVGRNTIYF.

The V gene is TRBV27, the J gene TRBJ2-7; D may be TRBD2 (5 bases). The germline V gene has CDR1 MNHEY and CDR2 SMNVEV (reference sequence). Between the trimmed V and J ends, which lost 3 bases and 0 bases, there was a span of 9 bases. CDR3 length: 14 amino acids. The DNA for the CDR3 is TGTGCCAGCAGTTTTATAGGGAGCTCCTACGAGCAGTACTTC. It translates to CASSFIGSSYEQYF.

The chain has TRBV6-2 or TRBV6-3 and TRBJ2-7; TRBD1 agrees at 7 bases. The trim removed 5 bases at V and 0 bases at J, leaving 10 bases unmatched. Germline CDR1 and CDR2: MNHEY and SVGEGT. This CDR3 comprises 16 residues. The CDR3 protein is CASSTPDRKLSYEQYF. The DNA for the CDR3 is TGTGCCAGCAGTACCCCGGACAGGAAGCTCTCCTACGAGCAGTACTTC.

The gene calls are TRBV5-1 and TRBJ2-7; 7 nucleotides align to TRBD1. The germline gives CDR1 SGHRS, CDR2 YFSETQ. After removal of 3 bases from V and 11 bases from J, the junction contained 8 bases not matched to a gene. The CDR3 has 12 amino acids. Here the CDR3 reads CASSSSGTEKYF. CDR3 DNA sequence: TGCGCCAGCAGCTCATCCGGGACAGAAAAGTACTTC.

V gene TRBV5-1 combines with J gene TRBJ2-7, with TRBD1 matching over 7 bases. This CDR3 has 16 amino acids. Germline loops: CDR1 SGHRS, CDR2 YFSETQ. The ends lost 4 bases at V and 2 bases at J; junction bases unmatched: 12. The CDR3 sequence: CASSPNSGTVTYEQYF. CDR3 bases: TGCGCCAGCAGCCCAAACTCCGGGACAGTTACCTACGAGCAGTACTTC.

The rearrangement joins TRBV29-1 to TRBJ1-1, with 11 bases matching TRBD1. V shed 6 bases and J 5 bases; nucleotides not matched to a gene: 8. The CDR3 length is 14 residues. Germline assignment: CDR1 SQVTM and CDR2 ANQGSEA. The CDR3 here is CSVYRDRGNTEAFF. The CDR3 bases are TGCAGCGTGTACCGGGACAGGGGGAATACTGAAGCTTTCTTT.

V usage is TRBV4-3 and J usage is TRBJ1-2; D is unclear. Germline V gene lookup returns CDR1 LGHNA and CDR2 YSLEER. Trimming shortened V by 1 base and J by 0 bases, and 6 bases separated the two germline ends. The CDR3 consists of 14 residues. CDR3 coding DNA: TGCGCCAGCAGCCAAGCCTCGGCTAACTATGGCTACACCTTC. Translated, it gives CASSQASANYGYTF.

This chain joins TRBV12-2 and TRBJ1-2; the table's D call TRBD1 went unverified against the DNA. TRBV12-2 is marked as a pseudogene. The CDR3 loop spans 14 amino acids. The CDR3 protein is CANRDRRTNYGYTF. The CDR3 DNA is TGTGCAAATCGGGACAGGAGAACTAACTATGGCTACACCTTC.

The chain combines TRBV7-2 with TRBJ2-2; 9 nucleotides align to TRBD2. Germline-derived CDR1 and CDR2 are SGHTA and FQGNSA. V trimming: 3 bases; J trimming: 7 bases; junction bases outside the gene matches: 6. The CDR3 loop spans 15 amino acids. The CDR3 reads CASSLGLAGHGELFF. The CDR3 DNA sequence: TGTGCCAGCAGCTTGGGGCTAGCGGGGCACGGGGAGCTGTTTTTT.

The CDR3 is CASSPRKGEAFF. The CDR3 DNA is TGTGCCAGCTCACCACGGAAGGGGGAAGCTTTCTTT. The V gene is TRBV18, the J gene TRBJ1-1, with D perhaps TRBD1 (5 bases). V lost 1 base to trimming and J lost 8 bases, with 8 bases between them. The CDR3 consists of 12 residues. Germline assignment: CDR1 KGHSH and CDR2 LQKENI.

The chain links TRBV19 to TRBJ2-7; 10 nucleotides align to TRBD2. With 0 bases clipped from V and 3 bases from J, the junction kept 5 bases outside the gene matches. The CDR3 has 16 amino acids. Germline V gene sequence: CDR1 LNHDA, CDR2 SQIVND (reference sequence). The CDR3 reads CASSIDMTSGHYEQYF. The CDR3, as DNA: TGTGCCAGTAGTATAGACATGACTAGCGGGCACTACGAGCAGTACTTC.

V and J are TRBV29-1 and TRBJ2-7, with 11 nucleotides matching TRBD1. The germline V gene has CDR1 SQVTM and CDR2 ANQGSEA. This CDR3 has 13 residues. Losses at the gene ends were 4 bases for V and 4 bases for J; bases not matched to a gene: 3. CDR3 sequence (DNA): TGCAGCGTTGGACGGGACAGGGGGTACGAGCAGTACTTC. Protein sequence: CSVGRDRGYEQYF.

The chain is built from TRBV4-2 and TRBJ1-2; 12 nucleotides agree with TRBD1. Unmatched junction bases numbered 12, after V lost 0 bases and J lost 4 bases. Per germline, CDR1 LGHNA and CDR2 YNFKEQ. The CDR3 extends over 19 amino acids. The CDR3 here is CASSQEGTGGLAPIYGYTF. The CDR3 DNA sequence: TGTGCCAGCAGCCAAGAGGGGACAGGGGGCTTAGCACCTATCTATGGCTACACCTTC.

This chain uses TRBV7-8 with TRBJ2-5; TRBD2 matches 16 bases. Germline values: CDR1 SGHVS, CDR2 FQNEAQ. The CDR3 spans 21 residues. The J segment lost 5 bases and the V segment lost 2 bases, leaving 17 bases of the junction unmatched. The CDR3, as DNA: TGTGCCAGCAGCTTAAGATGGCCGGGACTAGCGGGGGGGCCCCGGCGGGAGACCCAGTACTTC. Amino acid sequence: CASSLRWPGLAGGPRRETQYF.

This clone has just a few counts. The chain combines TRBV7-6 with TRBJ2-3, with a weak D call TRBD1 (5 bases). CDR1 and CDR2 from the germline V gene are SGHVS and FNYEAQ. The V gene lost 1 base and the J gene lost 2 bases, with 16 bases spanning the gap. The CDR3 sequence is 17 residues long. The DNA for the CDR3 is TGTGCCAGCAGCTTAGGGGCCAGGGTCATAGACACAGATACGCAGTATTTT. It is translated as CASSLGARVIDTDTQYF.

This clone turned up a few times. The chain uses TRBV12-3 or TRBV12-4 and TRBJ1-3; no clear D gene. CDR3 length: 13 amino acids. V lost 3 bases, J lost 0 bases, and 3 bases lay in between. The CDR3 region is CASSFNSGNTIYF. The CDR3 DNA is TGTGCCAGCAGTTTCAACTCTGGAAACACCATATATTTT.

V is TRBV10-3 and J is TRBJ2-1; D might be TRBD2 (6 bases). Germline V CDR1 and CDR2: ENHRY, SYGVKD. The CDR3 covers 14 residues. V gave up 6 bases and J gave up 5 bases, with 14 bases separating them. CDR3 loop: CAIRSAGLDNEQFF. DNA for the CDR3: TGTGCCATCAGGAGCGCGGGGTTGGACAATGAGCAGTTCTTC.